One TCR beta chain is described in this entry. CDR3 length equals 14 residues. J was trimmed by 5 bases and V by 5 bases; bases with no gene match: 3. These data belong to a study of CD8 T cells in Susac syndrome. CD8+ and CD4+ T cells were negatively isolated; TEMRA cells were FACS-enriched. Random hexamers were used to reverse transcribe an amount of roughly 0.5 to 1 ug RNA. TCRdb re-derived calls from the immunoSEQ multiplex PCR reads in MiXCR, one entry per CDR3 protein. This table has approximately 100,000 distinct CDR3 sequences, roughly 92% appearing once. The receptor comes from a human donor in good health. Sequencing used CD8+ T cells from PBMCs. The chain has TRBV12-3 or TRBV12-4 and TRBJ2-2, with TRBD1 identical over 9 bases. The CDR3 nucleotides read TGTGCCAGCAGTCACAGGGGGCAAACCGGGGAGCTGTTTTTT. Translated: CASSHRGQTGELFF.